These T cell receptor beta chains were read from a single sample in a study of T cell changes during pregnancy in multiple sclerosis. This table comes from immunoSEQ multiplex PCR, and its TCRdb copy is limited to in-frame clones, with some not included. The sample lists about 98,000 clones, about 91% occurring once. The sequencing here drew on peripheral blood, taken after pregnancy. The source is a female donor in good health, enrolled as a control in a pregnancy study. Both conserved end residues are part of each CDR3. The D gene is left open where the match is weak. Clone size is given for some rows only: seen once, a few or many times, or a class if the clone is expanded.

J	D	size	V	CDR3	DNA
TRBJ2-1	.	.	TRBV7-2	CASSSLRDEQFF	TGTGCCAGCAGCTCCCTGCGGGATGAGCAGTTCTTC
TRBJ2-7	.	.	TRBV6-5	CATGRFRGEQYF	TGTGCCACGGGGCGGTTCCGGGGGGAGCAGTACTTC
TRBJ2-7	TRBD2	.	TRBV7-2	CASSHSLAGGGSYEQYF	TGTGCCAGCAGCCACTCACTAGCGGGAGGGGGTTCCTACGAGCAGTACTTC
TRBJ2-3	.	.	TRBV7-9	CASSFLAGNTDTQYF	TGTGCCAGCAGCTTTCTGGCGGGAAACACAGATACGCAGTATTTT
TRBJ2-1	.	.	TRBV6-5	CASTTGGVLSEQFF	TGTGCCAGCACCACCGGCGGGGTGCTGAGTGAGCAGTTCTTC
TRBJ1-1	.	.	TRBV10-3	CAIRATTLNTEAFF	TGTGCCATCAGGGCTACTACTCTGAACACTGAAGCTTTCTTT
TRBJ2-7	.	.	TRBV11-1	CASSSHRDSQGEQYF	TGTGCCAGCAGCTCCCACCGTGACAGTCAAGGCGAGCAGTACTTC
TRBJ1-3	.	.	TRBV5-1	CASSSQGGAGNTIYF	TGCGCCAGCAGCTCCCAGGGCGGGGCTGGAAACACCATATATTTT
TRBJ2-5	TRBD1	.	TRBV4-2	CASSQETGGGETQYF	TGTGCCAGCAGCCAAGAGACAGGGGGCGGGGAGACCCAGTACTTC
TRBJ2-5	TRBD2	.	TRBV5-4	CASSLVGLAGAEELQETQYF	TGTGCCAGCAGCTTGGTGGGACTAGCGGGAGCCGAAGAACTCCAAGAGACCCAGTACTTC
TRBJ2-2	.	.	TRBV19	CASSIDRDWATGELFF	TGTGCCAGTAGTATAGACCGGGACTGGGCCACCGGGGAGCTGTTTTTT
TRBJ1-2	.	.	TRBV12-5	CASGLYGGPYGYTF	TGTGCTAGTGGTTTGTATGGAGGGCCCTATGGCTACACCTTC
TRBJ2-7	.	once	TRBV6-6	CASTAVPTYEQYF	TGTGCCAGCACCGCGGTCCCAACCTACGAGCAGTACTTC
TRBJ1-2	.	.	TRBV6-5	CASSGGVSGYTF	TGTGCCAGCTCGGGGGGGGTGTCTGGCTACACCTTC
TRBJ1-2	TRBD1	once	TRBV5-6	CASSSNQGAGGYTF	TGTGCCAGCAGCTCCAACCAGGGGGCGGGTGGCTACACCTTC
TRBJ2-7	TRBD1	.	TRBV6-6	CASRLTGGVYEQYF	TGTGCCAGCAGACTGACAGGGGGCGTCTACGAGCAGTACTTC
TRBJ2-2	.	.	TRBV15	CATSRERGASGELFF	TGTGCCACCAGCAGAGAACGGGGGGCTTCCGGGGAGCTGTTTTTT
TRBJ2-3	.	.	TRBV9	CASSFSGLHTDTQYF	TGTGCCAGCAGCTTTAGCGGCCTCCACACAGATACGCAGTATTTT
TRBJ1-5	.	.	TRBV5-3	CARSPFLGLGLTYSNQPQHF	TGTGCCAGAAGCCCTTTCCTGGGACTGGGCCTGACGTATAGCAATCAGCCCCAGCATTTT
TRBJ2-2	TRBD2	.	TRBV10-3	CAISATLAGGKNTGELFF	TGTGCCATCAGTGCAACACTAGCGGGGGGGAAGAACACCGGGGAGCTGTTTTTT
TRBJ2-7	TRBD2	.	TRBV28	CASLPSGGYEQYF	TGTGCCAGCTTGCCCTCGGGGGGCTACGAGCAGTACTTC
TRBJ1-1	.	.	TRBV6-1	CASSATGSTEAFF	TGTGCCAGCAGCGCTACAGGGTCTACTGAAGCTTTCTTT
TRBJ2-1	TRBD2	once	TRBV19	CASSFGTSGYNEQFF	TGTGCCAGTAGCTTCGGGACTAGCGGTTACAATGAGCAGTTCTTC
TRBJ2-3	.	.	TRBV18	CASSPSQNTDTQYF	TGTGCCAGCTCACCCTCACAGAACACAGATACGCAGTATTTT
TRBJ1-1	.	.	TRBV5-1	CASSRVDVEEAEAFF	TGCGCCAGCAGCCGTGTTGACGTTGAGGAGGCTGAAGCTTTCTTT
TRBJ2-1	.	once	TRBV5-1	CASSLVGGPLDEQFF	TGCGCCAGCAGCTTAGTGGGGGGGCCTTTGGATGAGCAGTTCTTC
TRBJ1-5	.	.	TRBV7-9	CASSQADRASNQPQHF	TGTGCCAGCAGCCAGGCGGACAGAGCTAGCAATCAGCCCCAGCATTTT
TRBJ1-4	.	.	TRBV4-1	CASSQRPSILATNEKLFF	TGCGCCAGCAGCCAAAGACCTTCCATCCTAGCAACTAATGAAAAACTGTTTTTT
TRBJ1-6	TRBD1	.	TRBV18	CASSPGQGIGSPLHF	TGTGCCAGCTCACCGGGACAGGGTATAGGTTCACCCCTCCACTTT
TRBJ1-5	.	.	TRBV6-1	CASSVNSNQPQHF	TGTGCCAGCAGTGTAAATAGCAATCAGCCCCAGCATTTT
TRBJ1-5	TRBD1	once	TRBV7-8	CASSLYRGPDQPQHF	TGTGCCAGCAGCCTGTATAGGGGGCCGGATCAGCCCCAGCATTTT
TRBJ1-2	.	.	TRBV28	CASSYRVGDGYTF	TGTGCCAGCAGTTACAGGGTTGGAGATGGCTACACCTTC
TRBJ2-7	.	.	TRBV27	CASSLYSGKPYEQYF	TGTGCCAGCAGTTTATATTCAGGAAAACCCTACGAGCAGTACTTC
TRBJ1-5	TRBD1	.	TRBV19	CASSRQGGGQPQHF	TGTGCCAGTAGTAGACAGGGCGGAGGCCAGCCCCAGCATTTT
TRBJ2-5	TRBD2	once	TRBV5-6	CASSHNAGGGAGETQYF	TGTGCCAGCAGCCACAACGCTGGCGGGGGGGCAGGAGAGACCCAGTACTTC
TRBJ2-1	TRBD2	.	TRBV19	CASSISSGRADEQFF	TGTGCCAGTAGTATTTCCAGCGGGAGGGCCGATGAGCAGTTCTTC
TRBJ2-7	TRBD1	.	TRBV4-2	CASSQDRGTGGYEQYF	TGTGCCAGCAGCCAAGATAGGGGGACAGGGGGCTACGAGCAGTACTTC
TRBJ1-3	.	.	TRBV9	CASSIRPGEGGNTIYF	TGTGCCAGCAGCATACGACCCGGGGAGGGTGGAAACACCATATATTTT
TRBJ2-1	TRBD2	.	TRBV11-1	CASSHSGAGGPREQFF	TGTGCCAGCAGCCATTCAGGAGCGGGAGGGCCCCGTGAGCAGTTCTTC
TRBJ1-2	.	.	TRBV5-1	CASSLSHPTNGYTF	TGCGCCAGCAGCTTAAGTCACCCGACAAACGGCTACACCTTC
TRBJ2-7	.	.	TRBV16	CASSHGAWSSYEQYF	TGTGCCAGCAGCCACGGTGCTTGGAGCTCCTACGAGCAGTACTTC
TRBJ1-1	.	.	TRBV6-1	CASRLQGSFATEAFF	TGTGCCAGCAGGCTACAGGGTTCCTTTGCCACTGAAGCTTTCTTT
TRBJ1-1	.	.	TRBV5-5	CASSLFENAEAFF	TGTGCCAGCAGCTTGTTTGAGAACGCTGAAGCTTTCTTT
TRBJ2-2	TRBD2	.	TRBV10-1	CASSDWGGNTGELFF	TGCGCCAGCAGTGATTGGGGGGGAAACACCGGGGAGCTGTTTTTT